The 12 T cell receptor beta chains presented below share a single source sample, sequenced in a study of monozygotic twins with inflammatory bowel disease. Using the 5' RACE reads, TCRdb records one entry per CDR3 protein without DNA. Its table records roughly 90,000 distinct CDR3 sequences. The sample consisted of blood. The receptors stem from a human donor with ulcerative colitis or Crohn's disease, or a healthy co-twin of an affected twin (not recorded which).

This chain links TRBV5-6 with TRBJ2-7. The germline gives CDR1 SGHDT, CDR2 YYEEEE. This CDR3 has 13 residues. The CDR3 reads CASSFGSRNEQYF. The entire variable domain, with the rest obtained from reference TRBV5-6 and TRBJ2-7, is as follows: DAGVTQSPTHLIKTRGQQVTLRCSPKSGHDTVSWYQQALGQGPQFIFQYYEEEERQRGNFPDRFSGHQFPNYSSELNVNALLLGDSALYLCASSFGSRNEQYFGPGTRLTVT.

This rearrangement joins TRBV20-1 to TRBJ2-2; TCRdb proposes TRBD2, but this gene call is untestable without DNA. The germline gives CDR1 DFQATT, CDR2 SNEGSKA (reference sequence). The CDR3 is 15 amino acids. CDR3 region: CSARDLKRGTGELFF.

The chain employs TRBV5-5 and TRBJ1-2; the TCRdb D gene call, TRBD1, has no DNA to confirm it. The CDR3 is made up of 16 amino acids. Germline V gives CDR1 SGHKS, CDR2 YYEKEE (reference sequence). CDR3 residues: CASSLNPGGRSYGYTF.

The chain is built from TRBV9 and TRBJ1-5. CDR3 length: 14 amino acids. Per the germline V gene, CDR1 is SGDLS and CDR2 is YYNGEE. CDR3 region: CASSTYGDNQPQHF.

This CDR3 reads CASPTALQPQHF. The chain recombines TRBV14 with TRBJ1-5. CDR1 and CDR2 from the germline V gene are SGHDN and FVKESK. This CDR3 region has 12 residues. The whole variable domain, filled in from reference TRBV14 and TRBJ1-5, reads EAGVTQFPSHSVIEKGQTVTLRCDPISGHDNLYWYRRVMGKEIKFLLHFVKESKQDESGMPNNRFLAERTGGTYSTLKVQPAELEDSGVYFCASPTALQPQHFGDGTRLSIL.

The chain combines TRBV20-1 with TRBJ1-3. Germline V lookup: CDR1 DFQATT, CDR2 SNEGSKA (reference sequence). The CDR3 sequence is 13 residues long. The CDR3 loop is CSASVSSGNTIYF.

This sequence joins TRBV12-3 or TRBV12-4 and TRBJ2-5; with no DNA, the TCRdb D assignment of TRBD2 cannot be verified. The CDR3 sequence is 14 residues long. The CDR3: CASRLGTSAETQYF.

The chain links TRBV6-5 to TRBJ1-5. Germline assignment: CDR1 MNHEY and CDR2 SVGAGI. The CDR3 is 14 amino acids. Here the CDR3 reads CASSYSRGNQPQHF.

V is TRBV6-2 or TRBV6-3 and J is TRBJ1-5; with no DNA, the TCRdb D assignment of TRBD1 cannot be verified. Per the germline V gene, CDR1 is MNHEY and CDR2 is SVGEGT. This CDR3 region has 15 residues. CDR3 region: CASSYFGTGPQPQHF.

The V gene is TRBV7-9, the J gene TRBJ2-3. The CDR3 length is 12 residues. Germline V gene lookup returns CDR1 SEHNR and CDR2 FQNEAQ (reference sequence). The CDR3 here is CASSLVEDTQYF.

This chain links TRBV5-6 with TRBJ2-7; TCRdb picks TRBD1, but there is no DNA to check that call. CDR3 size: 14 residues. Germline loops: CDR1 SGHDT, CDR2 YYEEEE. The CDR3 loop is CASSPGQGLYEQYF.

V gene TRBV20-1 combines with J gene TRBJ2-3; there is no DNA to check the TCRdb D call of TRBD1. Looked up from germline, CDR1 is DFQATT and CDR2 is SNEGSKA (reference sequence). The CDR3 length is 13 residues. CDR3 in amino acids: CSARVGGPDTQYF.